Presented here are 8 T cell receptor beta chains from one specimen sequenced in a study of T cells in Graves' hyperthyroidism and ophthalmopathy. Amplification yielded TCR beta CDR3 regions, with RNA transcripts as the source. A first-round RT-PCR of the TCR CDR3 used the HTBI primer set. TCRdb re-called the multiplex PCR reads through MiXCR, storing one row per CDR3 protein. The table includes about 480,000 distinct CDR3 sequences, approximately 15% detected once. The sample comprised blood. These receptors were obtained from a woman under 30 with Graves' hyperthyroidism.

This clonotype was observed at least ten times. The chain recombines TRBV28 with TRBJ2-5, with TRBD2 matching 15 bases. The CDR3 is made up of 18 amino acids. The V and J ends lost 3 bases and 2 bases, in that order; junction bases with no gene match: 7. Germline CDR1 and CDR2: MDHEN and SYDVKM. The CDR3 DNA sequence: TGTGCCAGCAGTTTGGTTGGACTAGCGGGAGGGACTCAAGAGACCCAGTACTTC. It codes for CASSLVGLAGGTQETQYF.

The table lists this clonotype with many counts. This chain's CDR3 is CASSLQGWDTGELFF. The CDR3 bases are TGTGCCAGCAGTTTACAGGGTTGGGACACCGGGGAGCTGTTTTTT. The genes are TRBV12-3 or TRBV12-4 and TRBJ2-2; D perhaps matches TRBD1 (5 bases). The V gene lost 2 bases and the J gene lost 3 bases, with 10 bases spanning the gap. The CDR3 consists of 15 residues.

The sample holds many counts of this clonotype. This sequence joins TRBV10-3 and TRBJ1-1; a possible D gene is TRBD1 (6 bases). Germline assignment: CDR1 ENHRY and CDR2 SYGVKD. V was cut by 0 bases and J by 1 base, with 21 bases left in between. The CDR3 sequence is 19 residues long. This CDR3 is CAISESIKLQGRANTEAFF. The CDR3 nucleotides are TGTGCCATCAGTGAGTCGATAAAATTACAGGGAAGGGCGAACACTGAAGCTTTCTTT.

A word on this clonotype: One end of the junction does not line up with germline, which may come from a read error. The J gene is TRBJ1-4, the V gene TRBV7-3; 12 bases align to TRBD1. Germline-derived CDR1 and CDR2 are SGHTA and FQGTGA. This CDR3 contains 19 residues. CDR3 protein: CASSLGPGQGALSHEKPFF. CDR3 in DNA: TGTGCCAGCAGCTTAGGGCCGGGACAGGGGGCGCTTTCTCATGAAAAACCGTTTTTT. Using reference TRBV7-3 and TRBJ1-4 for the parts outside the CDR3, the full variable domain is GAGVSQTPSNKVTEKGKYVELRCDPISGHTALYWYRQSLGQGPEFLIYFQGTGAADDSGLPNDRFFAVRPEGSVSTLKIQRTERGDSAVYLCASSLGPGQGALSHEKPFFGSGTQLSVL.

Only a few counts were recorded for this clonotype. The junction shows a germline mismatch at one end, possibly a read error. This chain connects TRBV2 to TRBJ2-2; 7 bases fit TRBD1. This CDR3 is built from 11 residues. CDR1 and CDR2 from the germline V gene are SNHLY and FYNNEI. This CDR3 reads CASSEQGSRIF. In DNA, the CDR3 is TGTGCCAGCAGCGAACAGGGGAGCCGCATTTTT. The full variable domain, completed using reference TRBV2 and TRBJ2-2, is EPEVTQTPSHQVTQMGQEVILRCVPISNHLYFYWYRQILGQKVEFLVSFYNNEISEKSEIFDDQFSVERPDGSNFTLKIRSTKLEDSAMYFCASSEQGSRIFGEGSRLTVL.

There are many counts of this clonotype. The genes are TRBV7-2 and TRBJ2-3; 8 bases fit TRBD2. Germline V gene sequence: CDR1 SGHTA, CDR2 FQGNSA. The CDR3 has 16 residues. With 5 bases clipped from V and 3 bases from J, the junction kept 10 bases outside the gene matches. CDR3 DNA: TGTGCCAGCAGCCCCCAGCACGGGAGGGCTACAGATACGCAGTATTTT. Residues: CASSPQHGRATDTQYF.

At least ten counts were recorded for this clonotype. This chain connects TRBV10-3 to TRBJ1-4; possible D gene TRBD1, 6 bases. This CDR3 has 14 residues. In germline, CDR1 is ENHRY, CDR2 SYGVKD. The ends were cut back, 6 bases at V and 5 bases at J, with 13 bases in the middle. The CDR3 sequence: CAIRATDRNEKLFF. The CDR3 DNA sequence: TGTGCCATCAGAGCCACGGACAGAAATGAAAAACTGTTTTTT.

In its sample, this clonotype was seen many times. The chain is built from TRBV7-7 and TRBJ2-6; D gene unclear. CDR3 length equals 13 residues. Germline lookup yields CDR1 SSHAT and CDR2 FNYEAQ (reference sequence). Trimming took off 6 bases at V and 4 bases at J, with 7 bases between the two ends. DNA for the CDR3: TGTGCCAGCAGAGCAGCCGGGGCCAACGTCCTGACTTTC. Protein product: CASRAAGANVLTF.